This T cell receptor (beta chain) was identified during a study of T-cell reconstitution after alpha-beta-depleted transplantation in children. The germline CDR1 and CDR2 sequences are SGHVS and FNYEAQ. The V end was cut by 2 bases, the J end by 0 bases, with 10 bases between. CDR3 length: 15 residues. Construction of the TCRbeta library involved unique molecular identifiers. One entry per CDR3 protein results from TCRdb running MiXCR on the PCR reads. The sample lists approximately 590,000 distinct CDR3 sequences; 10% to 13% were seen once. This receptor was taken from a human donor who donated a stem cell graft to a child with acute myeloid leukemia. Here the sequenced sample was PBMCs from the stem cell graft donor, taken from the stem cell graft. J is TRBJ2-5 and V is TRBV7-6; a possible D gene is TRBD2 (5 bases). The CDR3: CASSLLARDQETQYF. The DNA for the CDR3 is TGTGCCAGCAGCTTATTAGCGAGAGACCAAGAGACCCAGTACTTC.